This T cell receptor beta chain was captured by sequencing in a study of Tregs in tolerant kidney transplant recipients. CD4+CD25+CD127- Tregs, CD4+CD25- non-Tregs, CD4 and CD8 cells were sorted. About this clone: The CDR3 end is not reached by the read, which stops 3 residues before it; the germline J gene fills it in.

Data came from immunoSEQ multiplex PCR; TCRdb stores just in-frame clones and leaves some out. The sample holds roughly 48,000 clones. CDR1 and CDR2 from the germline V gene are KGHSH and LQKENI. Trimming removed 7 bases from V and 9 bases from J; junction bases left unmatched: 7. The CDR3 is 15 residues long. This specimen consisted of CD4+ T cells from blood, obtained before the transplant. This clonotype was obtained from a human donor who received a combined kidney and bone marrow transplant. The chain joins TRBV18 to TRBJ2-1, with TRBD2 identical over 15 bases. This CDR3 reads CASFPGLAGGTEQFF. Partial CDR3 DNA: TGTGCCAGCTTCCCTGGACTAGCGGGAGGGACTGAG.